This TCR beta chain was sequenced for a study of technical replicates of blood from a handful of donors. With 4 bases clipped from V and 0 bases from J, the junction kept 5 bases outside the gene matches. CDR1 is SGHTA, CDR2 FQGNSA, per germline. The CDR3 consists of 15 residues. The protocol was immunoSEQ multiplex PCR, while the TCRdb copy is restricted to in-frame clones and leaves out a portion. The sample yields tens of thousands of clones, more than 85% seen once. Source material: PBMCs. V is TRBV7-2 and J is TRBJ1-1, with 7 bases identical to TRBD1. The receptor was isolated from a human donor in good health. Some clones in this sample may be carry-over from other donors' samples. This CDR3 reads CASSWTGLMNTEAFF. The CDR3 bases are TGTGCCAGCAGCTGGACAGGTCTGATGAACACTGAAGCTTTCTTT.